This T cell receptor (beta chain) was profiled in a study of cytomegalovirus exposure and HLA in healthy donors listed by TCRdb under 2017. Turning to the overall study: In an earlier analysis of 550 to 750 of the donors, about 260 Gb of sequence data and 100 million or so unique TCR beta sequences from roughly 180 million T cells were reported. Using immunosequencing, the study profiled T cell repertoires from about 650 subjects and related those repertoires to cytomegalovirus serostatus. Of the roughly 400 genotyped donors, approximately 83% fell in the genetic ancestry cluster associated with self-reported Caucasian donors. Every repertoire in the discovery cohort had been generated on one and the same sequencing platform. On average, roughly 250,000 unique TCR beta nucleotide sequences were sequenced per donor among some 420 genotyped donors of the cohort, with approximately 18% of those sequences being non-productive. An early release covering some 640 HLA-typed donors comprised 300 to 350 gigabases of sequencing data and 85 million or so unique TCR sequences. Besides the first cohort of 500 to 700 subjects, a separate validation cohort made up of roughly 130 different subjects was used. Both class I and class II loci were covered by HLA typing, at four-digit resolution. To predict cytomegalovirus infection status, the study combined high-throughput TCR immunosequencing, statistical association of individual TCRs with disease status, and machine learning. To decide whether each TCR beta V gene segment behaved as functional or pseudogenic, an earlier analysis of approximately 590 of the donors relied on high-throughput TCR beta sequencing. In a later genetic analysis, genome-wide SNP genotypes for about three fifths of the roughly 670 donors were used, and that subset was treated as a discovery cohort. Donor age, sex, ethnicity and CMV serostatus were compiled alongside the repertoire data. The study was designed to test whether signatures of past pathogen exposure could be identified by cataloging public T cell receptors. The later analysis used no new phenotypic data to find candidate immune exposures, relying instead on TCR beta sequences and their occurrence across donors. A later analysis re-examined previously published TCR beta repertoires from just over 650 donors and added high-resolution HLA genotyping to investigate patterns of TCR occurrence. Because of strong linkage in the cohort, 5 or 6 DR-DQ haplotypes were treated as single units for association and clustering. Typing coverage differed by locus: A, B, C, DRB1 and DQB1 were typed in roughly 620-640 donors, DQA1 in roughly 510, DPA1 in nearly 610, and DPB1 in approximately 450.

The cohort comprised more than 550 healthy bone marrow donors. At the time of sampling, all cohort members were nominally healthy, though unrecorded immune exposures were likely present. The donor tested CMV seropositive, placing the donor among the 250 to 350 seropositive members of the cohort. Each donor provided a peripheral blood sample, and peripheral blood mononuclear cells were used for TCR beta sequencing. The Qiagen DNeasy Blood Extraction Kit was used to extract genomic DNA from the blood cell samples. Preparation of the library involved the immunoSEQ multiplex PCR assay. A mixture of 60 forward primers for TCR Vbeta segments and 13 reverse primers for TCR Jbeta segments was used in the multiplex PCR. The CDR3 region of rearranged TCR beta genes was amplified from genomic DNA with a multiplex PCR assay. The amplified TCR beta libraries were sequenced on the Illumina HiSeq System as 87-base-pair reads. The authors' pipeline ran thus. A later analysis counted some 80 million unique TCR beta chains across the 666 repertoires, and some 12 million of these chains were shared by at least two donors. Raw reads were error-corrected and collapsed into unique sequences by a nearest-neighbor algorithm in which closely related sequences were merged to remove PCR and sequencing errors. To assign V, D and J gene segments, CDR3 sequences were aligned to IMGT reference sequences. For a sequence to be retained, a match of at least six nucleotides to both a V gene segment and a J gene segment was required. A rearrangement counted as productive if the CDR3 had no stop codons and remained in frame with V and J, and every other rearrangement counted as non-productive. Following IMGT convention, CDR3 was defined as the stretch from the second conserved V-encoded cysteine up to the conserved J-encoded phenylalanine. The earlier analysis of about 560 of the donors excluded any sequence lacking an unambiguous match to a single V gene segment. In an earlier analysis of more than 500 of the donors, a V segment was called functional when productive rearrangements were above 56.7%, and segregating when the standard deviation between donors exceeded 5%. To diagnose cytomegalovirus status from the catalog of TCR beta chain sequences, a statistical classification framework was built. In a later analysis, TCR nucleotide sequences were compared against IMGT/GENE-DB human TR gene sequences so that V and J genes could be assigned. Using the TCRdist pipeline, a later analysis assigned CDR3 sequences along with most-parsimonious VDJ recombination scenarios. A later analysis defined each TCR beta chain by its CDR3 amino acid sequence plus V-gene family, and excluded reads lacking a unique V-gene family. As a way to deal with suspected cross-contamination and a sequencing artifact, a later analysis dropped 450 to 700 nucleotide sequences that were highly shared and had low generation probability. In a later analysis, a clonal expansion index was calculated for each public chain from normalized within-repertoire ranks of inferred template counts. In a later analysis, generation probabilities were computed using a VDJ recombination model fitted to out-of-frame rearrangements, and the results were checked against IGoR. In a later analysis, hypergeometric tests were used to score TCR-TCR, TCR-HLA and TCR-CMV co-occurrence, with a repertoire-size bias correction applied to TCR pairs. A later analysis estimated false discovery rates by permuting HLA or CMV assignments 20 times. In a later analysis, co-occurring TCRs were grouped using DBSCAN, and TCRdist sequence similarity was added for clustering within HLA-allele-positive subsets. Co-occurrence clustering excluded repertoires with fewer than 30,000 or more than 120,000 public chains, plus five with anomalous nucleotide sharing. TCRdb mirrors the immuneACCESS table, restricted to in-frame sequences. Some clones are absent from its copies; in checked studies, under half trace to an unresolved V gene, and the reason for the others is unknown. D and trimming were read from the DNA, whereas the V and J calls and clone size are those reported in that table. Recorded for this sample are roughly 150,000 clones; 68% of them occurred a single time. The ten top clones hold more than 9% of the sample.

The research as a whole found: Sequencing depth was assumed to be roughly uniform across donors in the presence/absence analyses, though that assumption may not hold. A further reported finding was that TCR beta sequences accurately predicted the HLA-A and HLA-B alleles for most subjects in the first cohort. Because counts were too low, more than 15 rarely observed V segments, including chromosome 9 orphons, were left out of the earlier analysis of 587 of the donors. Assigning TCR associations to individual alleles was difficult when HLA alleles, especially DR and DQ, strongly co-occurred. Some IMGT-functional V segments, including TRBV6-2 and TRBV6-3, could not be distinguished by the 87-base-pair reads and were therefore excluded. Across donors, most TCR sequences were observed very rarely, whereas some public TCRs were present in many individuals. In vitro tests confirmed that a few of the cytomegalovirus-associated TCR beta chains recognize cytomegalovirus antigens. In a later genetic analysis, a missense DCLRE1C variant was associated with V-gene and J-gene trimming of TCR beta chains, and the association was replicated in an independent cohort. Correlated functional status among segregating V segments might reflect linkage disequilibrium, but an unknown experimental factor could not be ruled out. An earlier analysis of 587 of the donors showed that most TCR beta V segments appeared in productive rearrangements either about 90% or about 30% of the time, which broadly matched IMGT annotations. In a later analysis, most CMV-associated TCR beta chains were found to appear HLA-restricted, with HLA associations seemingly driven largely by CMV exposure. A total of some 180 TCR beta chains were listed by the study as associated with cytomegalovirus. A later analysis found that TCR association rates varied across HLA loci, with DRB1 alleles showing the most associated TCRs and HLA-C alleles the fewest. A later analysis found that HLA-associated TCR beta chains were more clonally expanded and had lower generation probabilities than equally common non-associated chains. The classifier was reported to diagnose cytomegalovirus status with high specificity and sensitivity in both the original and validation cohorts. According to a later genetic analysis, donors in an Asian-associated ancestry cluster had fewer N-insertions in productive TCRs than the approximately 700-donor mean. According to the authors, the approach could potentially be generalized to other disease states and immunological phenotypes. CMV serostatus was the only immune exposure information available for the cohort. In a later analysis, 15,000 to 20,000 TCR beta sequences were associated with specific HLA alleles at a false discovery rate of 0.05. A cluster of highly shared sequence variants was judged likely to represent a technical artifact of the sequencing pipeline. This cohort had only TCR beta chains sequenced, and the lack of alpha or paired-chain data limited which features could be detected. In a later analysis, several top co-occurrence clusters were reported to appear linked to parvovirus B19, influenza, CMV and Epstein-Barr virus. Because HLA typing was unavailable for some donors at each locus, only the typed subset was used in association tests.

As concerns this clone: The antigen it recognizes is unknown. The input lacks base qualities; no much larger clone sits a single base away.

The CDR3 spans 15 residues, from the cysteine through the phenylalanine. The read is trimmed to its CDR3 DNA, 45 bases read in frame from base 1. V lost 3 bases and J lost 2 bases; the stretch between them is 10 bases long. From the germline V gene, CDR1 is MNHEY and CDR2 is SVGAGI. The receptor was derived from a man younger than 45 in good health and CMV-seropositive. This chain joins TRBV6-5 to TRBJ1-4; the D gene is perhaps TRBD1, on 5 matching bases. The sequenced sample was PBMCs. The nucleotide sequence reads TGTGCCAGCAGTTATCGGGCAGGGACTAATGAAAAACTGTTTTTT. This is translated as CASSYRAGTNEKLFF.